The 21 T cell receptor beta chains below come from one sample, sequenced in a study of T cell responses to AZD1222 COVID-19 vaccine. The protocol was immunoSEQ multiplex PCR, while the TCRdb copy is restricted to in-frame clones and leaves out a portion. The table lists about 190,000 clones, roughly 93% of them singletons. The sample in question was peripheral blood, obtained on day 0 of AZD1222 vaccination. Receptor source: an adult in good health.

This chain connects TRBV29-1 to TRBJ2-1, with 12 bases lining up with TRBD2. CDR3 size: 14 residues. Looked up from germline, CDR1 is SQVTM and CDR2 is ANQGSEA. The J segment lost 8 bases and the V segment lost 5 bases, leaving 7 bases of the junction unmatched. The CDR3 nucleotides read TGCAGCGTTATACTAGCGGGAGGTCGGTATGAGCAGTTCTTC. This translates into CSVILAGGRYEQFF.

V is TRBV19 and J is TRBJ1-2; 10 bases fit TRBD1. Looked up from germline, CDR1 is LNHDA and CDR2 is SQIVND (reference sequence). The CDR3 consists of 15 residues. Trimming cost V 7 bases and J 2 bases; bases outside gene matches: 7. CDR3 DNA sequence: TGTGCCAGTACCGGACCGGGACAGGGGAACTATGGCTACACCTTC. Translation gives CASTGPGQGNYGYTF.

The J gene is TRBJ1-5, the V gene TRBV6-5, with no clear D. The CDR3 length is 13 residues. From germline, CDR1 is MNHEY and CDR2 SVGAGI. V was trimmed by 6 bases and J by 0 bases, leaving 6 bases between them. CDR3 bases: TGTGCCAGCAGAACCCCTAGCAATCAGCCCCAGCATTTT. This codes for CASRTPSNQPQHF.

V gene TRBV9 combines with J gene TRBJ2-7, with TRBD1 matching 9 bases. V shed 0 bases, J shed 6 bases, and the junction held 4 bases outside the gene matches. In germline, CDR1 is SGDLS, CDR2 YYNGEE. The CDR3 contains 14 residues. In nucleotides, the CDR3 is TGTGCCAGCAGCGTAGTGGGACAGGGTTCCGAGCAGTACTTC. It translates to CASSVVGQGSEQYF.

The V and J genes are TRBV9 and TRBJ2-1; no definite D call. The germline CDR1 and CDR2 sequences are SGDLS and YYNGEE. The V and J ends lost 1 base and 5 bases respectively, with 16 bases between them. The CDR3 is 16 amino acids. CDR3: CASSVPSVELDNEQFF. CDR3 in DNA: TGTGCCAGCAGCGTACCTTCGGTAGAACTCGACAATGAGCAGTTCTTC. Based on the CDR3 plus reference TRBV9 and TRBJ2-1, the full variable domain is DSGVTQTPKHLITATGQRVTLRCSPRSGDLSVYWYQQSLDQGLQFLIQYYNGEERAKGNILERFSAQQFPDLHSELNLSSLELGDSALYFCASSVPSVELDNEQFFGPGTRLTVL.

The rearrangement joins TRBV28 to TRBJ2-5; 7 positions agree with TRBD1. Germline V gene lookup returns CDR1 MDHEN and CDR2 SYDVKM. Germline trimming cut 4 bases from V and 5 bases from J; bases unmatched to any gene: 7. The CDR3 totals 14 residues. CDR3 residues: CASSSNRGTETQYF. The CDR3 nucleotides are TGTGCCAGCAGTTCAAACAGGGGAACGGAGACCCAGTACTTC.

The chain recombines TRBV28 with TRBJ2-5; unclear D gene. This CDR3 is 13 amino acids long. Trimming pared 2 bases from V and 3 bases from J, leaving 7 bases between. The germline V gene has CDR1 MDHEN and CDR2 SYDVKM. For the CDR3, the DNA is TGTGCCAGCAGTTTAATAGGGAAAGAGACCCAGTACTTC. This gives the protein CASSLIGKETQYF.

The genes are TRBV10-3 and TRBJ2-1; a weak D match, TRBD2 (7 bases). Germline CDR1 reads ENHRY; CDR2 reads SYGVKD. The CDR3 has 15 residues. The V end lost 5 bases, the J end lost 7 bases, and 18 bases lay between the germline ends. In DNA form, the CDR3 reads TGTGCCATCAGTATACAACAGGGACTAATAAATGAGCAGTTCTTC. It translates to CAISIQQGLINEQFF.

The chain recombines TRBV12-3 or TRBV12-4 with TRBJ1-5; 7 positions match TRBD1. This CDR3 contains 12 residues. Trimming cost V 10 bases and J 2 bases; bases outside gene matches: 2. The CDR3 reads CATGQGNQPQHF. CDR3 bases: TGTGCCACCGGACAGGGCAATCAGCCCCAGCATTTT.

The chain carries TRBV29-1 and TRBJ2-1, with D perhaps TRBD1 (6 bases). Trimming cost V 6 bases and J 4 bases, with 16 bases left between them. From germline, CDR1 is SQVTM and CDR2 ANQGSEA. This CDR3 has 14 residues. The DNA of the CDR3 is TGCAGCGTAGACCAAACAGGGCTATACAATGAGCAGTTCTTC. Translated: CSVDQTGLYNEQFF.

The J gene is TRBJ2-3, the V gene TRBV6-1, with D possibly called TRBD1 or TRBD2 (6 bases each). V shed 2 bases and J shed 0 bases, with 9 bases lying between them. The germline CDR1 and CDR2 sequences are MNHNS and SASEGT. CDR3 length equals 15 residues. CDR3 region: CASSEPGASTDTQYF. The CDR3 DNA sequence: TGTGCCAGCAGTGAACCGGGGGCTAGCACAGATACGCAGTATTTT.

This clone was recorded a few times. This chain links TRBV7-3 with TRBJ2-7; 8 positions agree with TRBD2. Per the germline V gene, CDR1 is SGHTA and CDR2 is FQGTGA. J was trimmed by 8 bases and V by 5 bases; bases with no gene match: 5. The CDR3 runs 12 residues. This chain's CDR3 is CASSPGGAQQYF. The CDR3 DNA sequence: TGTGCCAGCAGCCCGGGGGGGGCACAGCAGTACTTC.

Written as DNA, the CDR3 is TGTGCCAGCAGTGCGACGCTGAACACTGAAGCTTTCTTT. Its protein is CASSATLNTEAFF. The chain employs TRBV6-2 or TRBV6-3 and TRBJ1-1; no definite D call. Trimming pared 5 bases from V and 0 bases from J, leaving 7 bases between. CDR1 and CDR2 from the germline V gene are MNHEY and SVGEGT. There are 13 residues in the CDR3.

The chain carries TRBV7-9 and TRBJ2-7; maybe TRBD1 (5 bases). CDR1 and CDR2 (germline): SEHNR, FQNEAQ (reference sequence). Trimming removed 2 bases from V and 5 bases from J, with 13 bases in between. The CDR3 is 14 amino acids. In nucleotides, the CDR3 is TGTGCCAGCAGCTTAACCACAGGACAACACGAGCAGTACTTC. Amino acids: CASSLTTGQHEQYF.

The rearrangement uses TRBV5-6 and TRBJ1-5; the D gene is possibly TRBD1 (5 bases). CDR3 size: 14 residues. CDR1 is SGHDT, CDR2 YYEEEE, per germline. The V end lost 3 bases, the J end lost 4 bases, and 11 bases lay between the germline ends. CDR3: CASSSGLRNQPQHF. CDR3 nucleotides: TGTGCCAGCAGCTCGGGGCTGAGGAATCAGCCCCAGCATTTT.

V usage is TRBV29-1 and J usage is TRBJ2-2; D may be TRBD1 or TRBD2 (5 bases each). Trimming shortened V by 3 bases and J by 4 bases, and 6 bases separated the two germline ends. This CDR3 spans 12 amino acids. Germline values: CDR1 SQVTM, CDR2 ANQGSEA. The CDR3 is CSVEGPTGELFF. For the CDR3, the DNA is TGCAGCGTTGAGGGACCCACCGGGGAGCTGTTTTTT.

The rearrangement uses TRBV5-1 and TRBJ1-5; TRBD1 aligns across 8 bases. The CDR3 is 15 amino acids. V lost 6 bases and J lost 3; bases outside the gene matches: 8. Germline-derived CDR1 and CDR2 are SGHRS and YFSETQ. CDR3 protein: CASKPGQGNNQPQHF. The CDR3 coding sequence is TGCGCCAGCAAACCAGGACAGGGAAACAATCAGCCCCAGCATTTT.

The chain carries TRBV7-2 and TRBJ2-1; a possible D gene is TRBD2 (5 bases). The CDR3 totals 13 residues. Germline V gene sequence: CDR1 SGHTA, CDR2 FQGNSA. Trimming stripped 0 bases from V and 14 bases from J, with 14 bases between. CDR3 bases: TGTGCCAGCAGCTTAGCGAGATCGGACTCTGAGTTCTTC. It is translated as CASSLARSDSEFF.

This chain uses TRBV9 with TRBJ2-7; D unclear. Deletions cut 0 bases from V and 3 bases from J, with 7 bases between. The CDR3 covers 13 residues. Germline CDR1 and CDR2: SGDLS and YYNGEE. The CDR3, as DNA: TGTGCCAGCAGCGTAGACCCGGGCTACGAGCAGTACTTC. Translated: CASSVDPGYEQYF.

The chain joins TRBV27 to TRBJ1-1; TRBD1 matches 7 bases. The CDR3 covers 15 residues. Per germline, CDR1 MNHEY and CDR2 SMNVEV (reference sequence). With 0 bases clipped from V and 5 bases from J, the junction kept 6 bases outside the gene matches. The CDR3 nucleotides are TGTGCCAGCAGTTTATCGATACAGGGGATTACTGAAGCTTTCTTT. Protein product: CASSLSIQGITEAFF.

The V gene is TRBV27, the J gene TRBJ1-1; D gene uncertain. The CDR3 length is 15 residues. The germline V gene encodes CDR1 MNHEY and CDR2 SMNVEV (reference sequence). V lost 5 bases and J lost 7, with 20 bases in between. The CDR3 sequence is CASSRSTVGGGEAFF. DNA of the CDR3: TGTGCCAGCAGTAGGAGCACGGTAGGAGGAGGTGAAGCTTTCTTT.